Below, one T cell receptor beta chain is given with its context. This specimen comes from a study of blood T cell repertoires in COVID-19. Overall study: Nucleic acid was either cDNA or gDNA, and it came from T cells, B-cell-depleted T cells, or PBMCs.

Per the original data handling: Reference gene primers were amplified, and this amplification served to estimate nucleated cell counts. Profiling relied on immunoSEQ multiplex PCR, and the TCRdb table lists in-frame clones only, not all of them. The D gene and trimming were derived from the DNA, and the V and J assignments and clone size from that table. The data show some 320,000 clones, 85% seen once. The CDR3 length is 15 residues. Trimming took 5 bases from V and 0 from J, leaving 14 bases between them. The germline V gene encodes CDR1 MGHRA and CDR2 YSYEKL. The chain links TRBV4-1 to TRBJ2-7; tentatively, D is TRBD2 (7 bases). The sample comprised PBMCs or T cells enriched from blood (not recorded which). The TCR was taken from a woman aged 30 to 39 who had been exposed to COVID-19. The CDR3 region has the DNA TGCGCCAGCAGCGGAGGGGGGGATAGCTCCTACGAGCAGTACTTC. Its translation: CASSGGGDSSYEQYF.